This T cell receptor (beta chain) originates from a study of cytomegalovirus exposure and HLA in healthy donors. Background on the study: Membership in the Caucasian-associated ancestry cluster was found for around four fifths of 398 genotyped donors.

Primers: 60 Vbeta forward and 13 Jbeta reverse. Here immunoSEQ multiplex PCR was the method, and the copy in TCRdb shows in-frame clones only, minus some. The sample holds approximately 170,000 clones, roughly 80% seen once. CDR3 length equals 15 residues. Germline V lookup: CDR1 PRHDT, CDR2 FYEKMQ (reference sequence). Losses at the gene ends were 2 bases for V and 7 bases for J; bases not matched to a gene: 6. Comments on this clone: Its specificity is unknown.

Study-level results: Donors belonging to an Asian-associated ancestry cluster reportedly showed fewer N-insertions in productive TCRs than the roughly 670-donor mean, according to what a later analysis found. In vitro data verified a few CMV-associated chains as specific for CMV antigens.

The V gene is TRBV13, the J gene TRBJ2-7, with TRBD1 identical over 12 bases. This sequence originates from a woman aged 18-29 years in good health and CMV-seronegative. The specimen sequenced was PBMCs. The CDR3 is CASSLRDRGPGEQYF. Here the CDR3 DNA reads TGTGCCAGCAGCTTAAGGGACAGGGGGCCGGGGGAGCAGTACTTC.